Reported below is one T cell receptor beta chain. Its antigen is still unknown. This CDR3 comprises 11 residues. The germline V gene has CDR1 SQVTM and CDR2 ANQGSEA. With 4 bases removed from V and 9 bases from J, the gap between germline ends came to 10 bases. Isolated RNA was reverse transcribed in full, so expressed TCRB transcripts were sequenced. TCRdb's table, derived via immunoSEQ multiplex PCR, lists solely in-frame clones and lacks some. The sample shows 100,000 to 150,000 clones, approximately 15% of them seen only once. These data originate in a study of beta chain features in type 1 diabetes. Study-wide findings and caveats: A pattern of fewer insertions and more deletions at VDJ junctions was seen in type 1 diabetes patients. All four CD4+ subsets of Type 1 diabetes patients contained TCRB CDR3s that were moderately but significantly shorter.

Sorting based on CD45RO/CCR7/CD25/CD127/CD95/CD27 separated CD4+ naive, central memory, regulatory and stem cell-like memory cells. This TCR came from a man aged 18 to 30 with type 1 diabetes. The V and J genes are TRBV29-1 and TRBJ2-1, with D hard to call. The sequenced sample consisted of central memory CD4+ T cells from blood. The CDR3 spells CSVAFKGEQFF. Here the CDR3 DNA reads TGCAGCGTTGCTTTTAAAGGTGAGCAGTTCTTC.